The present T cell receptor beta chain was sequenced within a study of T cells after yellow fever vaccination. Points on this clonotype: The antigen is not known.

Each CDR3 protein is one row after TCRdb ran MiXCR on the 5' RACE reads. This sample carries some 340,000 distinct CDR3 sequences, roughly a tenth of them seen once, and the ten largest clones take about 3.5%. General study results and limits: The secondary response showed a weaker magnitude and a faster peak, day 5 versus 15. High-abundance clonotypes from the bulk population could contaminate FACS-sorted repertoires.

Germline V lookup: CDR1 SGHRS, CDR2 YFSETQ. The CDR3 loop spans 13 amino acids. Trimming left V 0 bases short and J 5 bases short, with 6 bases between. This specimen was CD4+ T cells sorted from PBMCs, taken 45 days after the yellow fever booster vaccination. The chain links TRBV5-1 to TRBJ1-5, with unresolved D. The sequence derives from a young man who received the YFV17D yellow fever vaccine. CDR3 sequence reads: CASSLAPHQPQHF. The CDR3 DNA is TGCGCCAGCAGCTTGGCCCCGCATCAGCCCCAGCATTTT.